The 25 T cell receptor beta chains presented below share a single source sample, sequenced in a study of blood T cells in healthy people across ages. The use of a sample-barcoded 5' primer and a J-beta primer mix characterized a second PCR of roughly 6 to 11 cycles. MiXCR, run by TCRdb on the 5' RACE reads, gives a single entry per CDR3 protein. The sample has 1.5 million to 1.8 million distinct CDR3 sequences, 40% to 45% seen once. Sequencing input: blood. These receptors all come from a woman aged 18-30 years in good health.

The gene calls are TRBV29-1 and TRBJ2-1; 9 nucleotides line up with TRBD2. Looked up from germline, CDR1 is SQVTM and CDR2 is ANQGSEA. V shed 0 bases, J shed 5 bases, and the junction held 2 bases outside the gene matches. CDR3 size: 14 residues. Here the CDR3 reads CSVEERTSDNEQFF. For the CDR3, the DNA is TGCAGCGTTGAAGAACGGACTAGCGACAATGAGCAGTTCTTC.

The V and J genes are TRBV29-1 and TRBJ2-7; D is unresolved. The germline V gene encodes CDR1 SQVTM and CDR2 ANQGSEA. Deletions cut 0 bases from V and 1 base from J, with 7 bases between. The CDR3 loop spans 13 amino acids. CDR3 DNA sequence: TGCAGCGTTGAAGATTATGTTTCCTACGAGCAGTACTTC. Translated, it gives CSVEDYVSYEQYF.

This sequence joins TRBV29-1 and TRBJ1-1; TRBD1 is a possible D gene (5 bases). Trimming removed 7 bases from V and 6 bases from J, with 9 bases in between. The germline V gene has CDR1 SQVTM and CDR2 ANQGSEA. This CDR3 region has 10 residues. In DNA, the CDR3 is TGCAGCGGCAGGGACTCTGAAGCTTTCTTT. Amino acid sequence: CSGRDSEAFF. Supplemented by reference TRBV29-1 and TRBJ1-1, the full variable domain reads SAVISQKPSRDICQRGTSLTIQCQVDSQVTMMFWYRQQPGQSLTLIATANQGSEATYESGFVIDKFPISRPNLTFSTLTVSNMSPEDSSIYLCSGRDSEAFFGQGTRLTVV.

The CDR3 is CSATGLAGTGADTQYF. For the CDR3, the DNA is TGCAGTGCTACGGGACTAGCGGGAACTGGAGCAGATACGCAGTATTTT. The chain joins TRBV20-1 to TRBJ2-3, with TRBD2 matching 13 bases. This CDR3 has 16 residues. V trimming: 4 bases; J trimming: 4 bases; junction bases outside the gene matches: 8. Germline lookup yields CDR1 DFQATT and CDR2 SNEGSKA (reference sequence).

The chain recombines TRBV5-6 with TRBJ2-1; no clear D. The CDR3 runs 13 residues. V was trimmed by 0 bases and J by 8 bases, leaving 9 bases between them. CDR1 is SGHDT and CDR2 is YYEEEE in the germline V gene. The CDR3 DNA reads as TGTGCCAGCAGCTTGGACACGGCACATGAGCAGTTCTTC. The encoded protein is CASSLDTAHEQFF.

Of note for this clonotype: Germline and junction disagree at one end, which may indicate a read error. This chain uses TRBV7-2 with TRBJ1-6; 7 nucleotides align to TRBD1. There are 15 residues in the CDR3. The germline gives CDR1 SGHTA, CDR2 FQGNSA. The CDR3 DNA reads TGTGCCAGCAGCTTTACTTATACAGGGGCTTCACCCCCCCACTTT. Translation gives CASSFTYTGASPPHF.

This clonotype was seen a single time. V usage is TRBV7-3 and J usage is TRBJ1-1; maybe TRBD1 (6 bases). The CDR3 runs to 19 residues. CDR1 is SGHTA, CDR2 FQGTGA, per germline. Trimming removed 5 bases at V and 0 bases at J, with 25 bases between. The CDR3 sequence: CASSAPIQGEISMNTEAFF. In DNA form, the CDR3 reads TGTGCCAGCAGCGCCCCAATACAGGGTGAAATCTCAATGAACACTGAAGCTTTCTTT.

V is TRBV28 and J is TRBJ2-1, with D hard to call. The germline CDR1 and CDR2 sequences are MDHEN and SYDVKM. This CDR3 comprises 13 residues. V was clipped by 3 bases and J by 4 bases, with 7 bases between them. The CDR3 here is CASSFLLYNEQFF. CDR3 coding DNA: TGTGCCAGCAGTTTCTTGTTATACAATGAGCAGTTCTTC.

The J gene is TRBJ1-1, the V gene TRBV11-2; D is perhaps TRBD1 (5 bases). Germline-derived CDR1 and CDR2 are SGHAT and FQNNGV. Trimming left V 2 bases short and J 4 bases short, with 11 bases between. The CDR3 is 14 amino acids. CDR3 sequence (DNA): TGTGCCAGCAGCTTAAAGGTCGGGACCACTGAAGCTTTCTTT. This sequence encodes CASSLKVGTTEAFF.

This chain joins TRBV9 and TRBJ2-7; TRBD2 might be the D (5 bases). CDR3 length: 17 amino acids. Germline V CDR1 and CDR2: SGDLS, YYNGEE. V was clipped by 5 bases and J by 1 base, with 22 bases between them. This CDR3 is CASSQGPPGVGSYEQYF. The CDR3 nucleotides read TGTGCCAGCAGTCAAGGGCCACCCGGGGTCGGGTCCTACGAGCAGTACTTC.

This chain joins TRBV20-1 and TRBJ2-3; D may match TRBD1 or TRBD2 (6 bases each). The CDR3 length is 15 residues. Trimming removed 5 bases from V and 2 bases from J, with 17 bases in between. Germline CDR1 reads DFQATT; CDR2 reads SNEGSKA (reference sequence). The CDR3 region is CSAPPEGGHTDTQYF. The DNA of the CDR3 is TGCAGTGCTCCCCCCGAGGGGGGCCACACAGATACGCAGTATTTT.

A word on this clonotype: One junction end disagrees with the germline gene, perhaps due to a read error. The chain recombines TRBV11-2 with TRBJ2-3; D is perhaps TRBD1 or TRBD2 (5 bases each). The CDR3 consists of 14 residues. Germline V gene sequence: CDR1 SGHAT, CDR2 FQNNGV. The CDR3 loop reads CAGSSYGTADTQYF. In DNA form, the CDR3 reads TGTGCCGGCAGCTCCTATGGGACGGCAGATACGCAGTATTTT.

This clonotype was seen many times. The V call is TRBV7-8, the J call TRBJ1-2, with no clear D. The CDR3 has 12 amino acids. Trimming left V 2 bases short and J 0 bases short, with 1 base between. In germline, CDR1 is SGHVS, CDR2 FQNEAQ. The CDR3 DNA reads TGTGCCAGCAGCTTATCTAACTATGGCTACACCTTC. As protein: CASSLSNYGYTF.

This chain connects TRBV6-2 or TRBV6-3 to TRBJ2-5; D remains unclear. Trimming removed 0 bases at V and 1 base at J, with 6 bases between. Per the germline V gene, CDR1 is MNHEY and CDR2 is SVGEGT. The CDR3 loop spans 14 amino acids. The CDR3 DNA reads TGTGCCAGCAGTTACTCGAGAACCCAAGAGACCCAGTACTTC. It codes for CASSYSRTQETQYF.

The rearrangement uses TRBV4-3 and TRBJ2-7, with TRBD1 identical over 8 bases. Trimming cost V 1 base and J 2 bases; bases outside gene matches: 7. Germline lookup yields CDR1 LGHNA and CDR2 YSLEER. This CDR3 is built from 16 residues. This CDR3 is CASSQVYGTGAYEQYF. CDR3 DNA sequence: TGCGCCAGCAGCCAAGTCTATGGGACAGGCGCCTACGAGCAGTACTTC.

The V and J genes are TRBV7-9 and TRBJ1-1; D call uncertain. CDR1 and CDR2 (germline): SEHNR, FQNEAQ (reference sequence). The CDR3 has 14 residues. Trimming removed 1 base from V and 3 bases from J, with 9 bases in between. Here the CDR3 DNA reads TGTGCCAGCAGCTTAGACATAGCTTACACTGAAGCTTTCTTT. Translation: CASSLDIAYTEAFF.

The chain couples TRBV20-1 to TRBJ2-3; TRBD2 is a possible D gene (6 bases). The V end was cut by 6 bases, the J end by 4 bases, with 17 bases between. Germline CDR1 DFQATT, CDR2 SNEGSKA (reference sequence). This CDR3 is 14 amino acids long. DNA of the CDR3: TGCAGTGCCCGGACTAACGGGAGAGCAGATACGCAGTATTTT. This gives the protein CSARTNGRADTQYF.

This clonotype was counted once. V and J are TRBV20-1 and TRBJ1-1; D is undetermined. Germline-derived CDR1 and CDR2 are DFQATT and SNEGSKA (reference sequence). Trimming took off 4 bases at V and 0 bases at J, with 9 bases between the two ends. The CDR3 totals 13 residues. The CDR3 region has the DNA TGCAGTGCTAAAAAGGGTATGAACACTGAAGCTTTCTTT. Translated, it gives CSAKKGMNTEAFF.

The chain recombines TRBV12-3 or TRBV12-4 with TRBJ1-1; 8 nucleotides align to TRBD1. With V trimmed by 1 base and J by 7 bases, 5 bases remained unmatched. There are 14 residues in the CDR3. In DNA, the CDR3 is TGTGCCAGCAGTTTAGGGGGACAGGCCCTTGAAGCTTTCTTT. Its translation is CASSLGGQALEAFF.

This chain connects TRBV7-3 to TRBJ2-1; 7 nucleotides align to TRBD1. The length of the CDR3 is 14 residues. V lost 5 bases, J lost 5 bases, and 6 bases stayed unmatched. Per the germline V gene, CDR1 is SGHTA and CDR2 is FQGTGA. The CDR3 DNA is TGTGCCAGCAGCACCTCACAGGGGCACAATGAGCAGTTCTTC. This codes for CASSTSQGHNEQFF.

Ten or more counts support this clonotype. The chain joins TRBV10-3 to TRBJ1-2; unclear D gene. This CDR3 is 13 amino acids long. Trimming stripped 2 bases from V and 6 bases from J, with 10 bases between. CDR1 is ENHRY and CDR2 is SYGVKD in the germline V gene. CDR3 sequence: CAISEPSRDGYTF. The CDR3 bases are TGTGCCATCAGTGAGCCATCGAGGGATGGCTACACCTTC.

V usage is TRBV12-3 or TRBV12-4 and J usage is TRBJ2-5, with D possibly TRBD1 on 6 matching bases. Trimming removed 0 bases at V and 0 bases at J, with 8 bases between. This CDR3 is 15 amino acids long. The CDR3 bases are TGTGCCAGCAGTTTAGCGCAGGGGTACCAAGAGACCCAGTACTTC. Translating it yields CASSLAQGYQETQYF.

The chain recombines TRBV28 with TRBJ1-2, with D maybe TRBD1 (6 bases). Trimming shortened V by 6 bases and J by 1 base, and 18 bases separated the two germline ends. CDR1 MDHEN and CDR2 SYDVKM come from the germline V gene. CDR3 length equals 16 residues. In DNA, the CDR3 is TGTGCCAGCAGGCAACCTCTCAGGGGAAGTAACTATGGCTACACCTTC. Translating it yields CASRQPLRGSNYGYTF.

This clonotype was seen only a few times. V usage is TRBV12-5 and J usage is TRBJ1-5; 10 nucleotides line up with TRBD1. CDR1 is LGHNT, CDR2 FRNRAP, per germline. The trim removed 4 bases at V and 7 bases at J, leaving 13 bases unmatched. The length of the CDR3 is 17 residues. CDR3: CASGSSLGTGVSQPQHF. CDR3 DNA sequence: TGTGCTAGTGGTTCTTCATTGGGGACAGGGGTAAGCCAGCCCCAGCATTTT.

This chain joins TRBV10-3 and TRBJ1-1, with D uncertain. Germline V lookup: CDR1 ENHRY, CDR2 SYGVKD. Trimming took 8 bases from V and 6 from J, leaving 16 bases between them. The CDR3 has 13 residues. CDR3 in DNA: TGTGCCATCGGGGTCCCGGGAACGCCTGAAGCTTTCTTT. The encoded protein is CAIGVPGTPEAFF.